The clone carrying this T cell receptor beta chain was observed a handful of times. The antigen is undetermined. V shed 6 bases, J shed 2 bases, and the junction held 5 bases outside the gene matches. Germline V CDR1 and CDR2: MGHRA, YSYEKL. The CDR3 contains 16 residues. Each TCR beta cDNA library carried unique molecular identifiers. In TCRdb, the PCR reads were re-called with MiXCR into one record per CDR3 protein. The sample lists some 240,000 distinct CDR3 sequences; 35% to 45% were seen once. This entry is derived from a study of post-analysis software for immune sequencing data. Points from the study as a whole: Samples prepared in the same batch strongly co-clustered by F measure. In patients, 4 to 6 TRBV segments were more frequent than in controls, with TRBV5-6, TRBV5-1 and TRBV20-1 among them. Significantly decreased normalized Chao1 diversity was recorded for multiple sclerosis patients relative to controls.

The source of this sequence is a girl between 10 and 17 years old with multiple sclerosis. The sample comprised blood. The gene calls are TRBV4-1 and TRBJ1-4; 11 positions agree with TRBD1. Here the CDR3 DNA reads TGCGCCAGCAGGGGACAGGGGGTAAATACTAATGAAAAACTGTTTTTT. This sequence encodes CASRGQGVNTNEKLFF.